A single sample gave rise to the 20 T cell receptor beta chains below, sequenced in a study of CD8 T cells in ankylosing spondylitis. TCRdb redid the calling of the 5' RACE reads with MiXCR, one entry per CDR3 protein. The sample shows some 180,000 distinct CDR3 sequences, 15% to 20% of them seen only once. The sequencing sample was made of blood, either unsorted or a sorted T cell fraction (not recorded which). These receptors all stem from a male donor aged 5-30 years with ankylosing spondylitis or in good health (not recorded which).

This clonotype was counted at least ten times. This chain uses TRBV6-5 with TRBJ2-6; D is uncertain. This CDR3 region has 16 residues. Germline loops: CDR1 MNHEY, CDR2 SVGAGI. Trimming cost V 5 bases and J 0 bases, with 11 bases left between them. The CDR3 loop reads CASSPTASSGANVLTF. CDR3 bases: TGTGCCAGCAGTCCTACAGCGAGCTCTGGGGCCAACGTCCTGACTTTC.

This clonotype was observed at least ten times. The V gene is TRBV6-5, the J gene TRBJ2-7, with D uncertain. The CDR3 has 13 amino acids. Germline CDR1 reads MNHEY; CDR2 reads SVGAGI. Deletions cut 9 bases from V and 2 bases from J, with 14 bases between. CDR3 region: CASQSSTTYEQYF. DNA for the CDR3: TGTGCCAGTCAATCATCTACTACCTACGAGCAGTACTTC.

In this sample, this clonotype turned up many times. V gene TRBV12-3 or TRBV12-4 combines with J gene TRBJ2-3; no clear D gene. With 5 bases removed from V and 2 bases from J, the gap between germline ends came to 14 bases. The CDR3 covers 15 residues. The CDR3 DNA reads TGTGCCAGCAGTCCCCGGTCCTTCAACACAGATACGCAGTATTTT. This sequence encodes CASSPRSFNTDTQYF.

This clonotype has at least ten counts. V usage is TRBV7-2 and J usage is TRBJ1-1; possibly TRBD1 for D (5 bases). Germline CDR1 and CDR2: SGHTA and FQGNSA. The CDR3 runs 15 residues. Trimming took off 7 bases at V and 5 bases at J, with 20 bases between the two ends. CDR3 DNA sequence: TGTGCCAGCACCATTCAATTTGAGCGGGGGACTGAAGCTTTCTTT. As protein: CASTIQFERGTEAFF.

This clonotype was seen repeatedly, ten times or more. CDR3 loop: CASSWDRQETQYF. In DNA, the CDR3 is TGTGCCAGCAGCTGGGACAGGCAAGAGACCCAGTACTTC. The chain employs TRBV5-4 and TRBJ2-5; 8 bases agree with TRBD1. The CDR3 covers 13 residues. Germline V gives CDR1 SGHNT, CDR2 YYREEE (reference sequence). Trimming took 3 bases from V and 2 from J; bases not matched to a gene: 0. Looking up the rest from reference TRBV5-4 and TRBJ2-5 gives the full variable domain: ETGVTQSPTHLIKTRGQQVTLRCSSQSGHNTVSWYQQALGQGPQFIFQYYREEENGRGNFPPRFSGLQFPNYSSELNVNALELDDSALYLCASSWDRQETQYFGPGTRLLVL.

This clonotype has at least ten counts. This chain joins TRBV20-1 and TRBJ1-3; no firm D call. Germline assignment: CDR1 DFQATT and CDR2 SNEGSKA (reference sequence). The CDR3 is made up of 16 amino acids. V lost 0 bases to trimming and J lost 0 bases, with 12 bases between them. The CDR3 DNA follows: TGCAGTGCTAGAGATCCTGGCGGAGACTCTGGAAACACCATATATTTT. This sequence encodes CSARDPGGDSGNTIYF.

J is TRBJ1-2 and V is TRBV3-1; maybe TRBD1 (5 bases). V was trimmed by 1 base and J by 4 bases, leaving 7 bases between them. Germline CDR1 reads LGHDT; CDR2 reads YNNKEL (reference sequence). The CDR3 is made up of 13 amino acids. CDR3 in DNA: TGTGCCAGCAGCCAAGGGGGGAGCTATGGCTACACCTTC. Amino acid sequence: CASSQGGSYGYTF.

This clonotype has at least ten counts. The DNA for the CDR3 is TGTGCCAGCAACAAAGCCGGGACTAGCATCACAGATACGCAGTATTTT. Amino acids: CASNKAGTSITDTQYF. The chain recombines TRBV5-6 with TRBJ2-3; 9 nucleotides agree with TRBD2. Losses at the gene ends were 6 bases for V and 2 bases for J; bases not matched to a gene: 10. Germline V CDR1 and CDR2: SGHDT, YYEEEE. This CDR3 is 16 amino acids long.

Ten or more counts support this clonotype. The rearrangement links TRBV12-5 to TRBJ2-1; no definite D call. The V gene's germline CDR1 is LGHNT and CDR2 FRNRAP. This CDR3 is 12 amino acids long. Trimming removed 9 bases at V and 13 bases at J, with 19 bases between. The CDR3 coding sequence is TGTGCTAGCCTCGGCGTTGTGGACGAACAGTTCTTC. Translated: CASLGVVDEQFF.

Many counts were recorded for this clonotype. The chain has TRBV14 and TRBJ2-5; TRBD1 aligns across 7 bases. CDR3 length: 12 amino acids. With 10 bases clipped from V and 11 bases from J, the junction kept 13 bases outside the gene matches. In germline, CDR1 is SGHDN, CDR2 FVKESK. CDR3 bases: TGTGCCACCTCCAACACAGGGGAGCGTCAGTACTTC. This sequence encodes CATSNTGERQYF.

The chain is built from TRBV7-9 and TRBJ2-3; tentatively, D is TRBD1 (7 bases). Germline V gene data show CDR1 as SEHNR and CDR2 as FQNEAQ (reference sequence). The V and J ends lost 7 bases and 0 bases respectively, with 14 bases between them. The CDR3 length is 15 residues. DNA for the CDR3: TGTGCCAGCAATCAGGCGGGACAGAGCACAGATACGCAGTATTTT. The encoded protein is CASNQAGQSTDTQYF.

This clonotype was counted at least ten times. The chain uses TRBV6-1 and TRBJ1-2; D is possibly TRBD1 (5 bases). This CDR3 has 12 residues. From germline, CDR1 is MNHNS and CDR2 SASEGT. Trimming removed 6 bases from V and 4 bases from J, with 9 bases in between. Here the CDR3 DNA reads TGTGCCAGCAGAGGGGCAGCCTATGGCTACACCTTC. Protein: CASRGAAYGYTF.

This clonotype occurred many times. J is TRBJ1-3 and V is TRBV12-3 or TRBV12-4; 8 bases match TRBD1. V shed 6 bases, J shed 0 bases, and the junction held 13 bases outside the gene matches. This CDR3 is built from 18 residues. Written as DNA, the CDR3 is TGTGCCAGCAGGCCTACAGGGGGTTTCTCTAGCTCTGGAAACACCATATATTTT. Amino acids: CASRPTGGFSSSGNTIYF.

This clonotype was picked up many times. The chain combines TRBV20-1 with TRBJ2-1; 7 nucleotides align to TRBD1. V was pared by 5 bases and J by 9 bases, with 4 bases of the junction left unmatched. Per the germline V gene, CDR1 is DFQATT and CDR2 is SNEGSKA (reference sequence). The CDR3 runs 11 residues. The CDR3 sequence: CSAFQGVEQFF. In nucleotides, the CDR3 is TGCAGTGCTTTCCAGGGGGTTGAGCAGTTCTTC.

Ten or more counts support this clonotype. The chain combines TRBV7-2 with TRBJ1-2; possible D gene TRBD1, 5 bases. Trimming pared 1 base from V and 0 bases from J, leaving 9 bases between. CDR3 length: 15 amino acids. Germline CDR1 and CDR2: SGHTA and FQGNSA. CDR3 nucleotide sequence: TGTGCCAGCAGCTTAGAATGGGGACCTAACTATGGCTACACCTTC. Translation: CASSLEWGPNYGYTF.

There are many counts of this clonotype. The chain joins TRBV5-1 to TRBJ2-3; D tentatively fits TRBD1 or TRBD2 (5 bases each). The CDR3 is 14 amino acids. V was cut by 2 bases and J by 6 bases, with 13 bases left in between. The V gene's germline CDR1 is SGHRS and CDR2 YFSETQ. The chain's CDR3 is CASSLEGSGDTQYF. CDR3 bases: TGCGCCAGCAGCTTAGAGGGGAGCGGCGATACGCAGTATTTT.

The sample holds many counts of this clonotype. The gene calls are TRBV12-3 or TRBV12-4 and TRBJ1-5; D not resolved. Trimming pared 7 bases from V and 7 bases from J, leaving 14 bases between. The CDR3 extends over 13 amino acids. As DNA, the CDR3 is TGTGCCAGCACCCTTGGAATCGGACAGCCCCAGCATTTT. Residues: CASTLGIGQPQHF.

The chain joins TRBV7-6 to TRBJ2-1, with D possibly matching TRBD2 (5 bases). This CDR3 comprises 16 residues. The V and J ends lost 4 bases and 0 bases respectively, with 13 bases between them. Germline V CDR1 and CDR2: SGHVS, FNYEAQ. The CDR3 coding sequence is TGTGCCAGCAGCTCTCTAGCCTCTAGCTCCTACAATGAGCAGTTCTTC. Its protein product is CASSSLASSSYNEQFF.

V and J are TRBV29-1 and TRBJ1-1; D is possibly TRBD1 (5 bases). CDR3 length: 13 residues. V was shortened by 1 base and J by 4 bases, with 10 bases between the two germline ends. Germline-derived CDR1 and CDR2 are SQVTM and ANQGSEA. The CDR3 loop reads CSVEGQRGTEAFF. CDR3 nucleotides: TGCAGCGTTGAAGGACAGAGGGGCACTGAAGCTTTCTTT.

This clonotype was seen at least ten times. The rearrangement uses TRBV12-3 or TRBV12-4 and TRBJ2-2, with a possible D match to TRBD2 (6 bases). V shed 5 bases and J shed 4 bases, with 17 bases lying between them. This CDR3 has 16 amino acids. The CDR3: CASSPLRLAITGELFF. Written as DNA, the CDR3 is TGTGCCAGCAGTCCCCTCCGGCTAGCGATCACCGGGGAGCTGTTTTTT.